These T cell receptor beta chains were read from a single sample in a study of blood T cell repertoires in COVID-19. Some clones are missing from TCRdb's copy, which holds only in-frame ones; the method was immunoSEQ multiplex PCR. The sample has 250,000 to 350,000 clones; roughly 88% are singletons. The material sequenced was PBMCs or T cells enriched from blood (not recorded which). The receptors here all came from a woman aged 25 to 39 who had recovered from COVID-19. CDR3s include the opening cysteine and the closing phenylalanine or tryptophan. The D gene is left open where the match is weak. Clone size, where shown, is once, few, many, or a class for clones that have expanded.

d_gene	len	abundance	v_gene	j_gene	CDR3nt	CDR3aa
TRBD1	14	NA	TRBV28	TRBJ2-7	TGTGCCAGCAGCACAGGGGGCGCAACCTACGAGCAGTACTTC	CASSTGGATYEQYF
NA	16	NA	TRBV7-2	TRBJ1-5	TGTGCCAGCAGCTTGGCCCCAGGGCAAGGCAATCAGCCCCAGCATTTT	CASSLAPGQGNQPQHF
TRBD1	13	NA	TRBV7-9	TRBJ1-2	TGTGCCAGCAGCTTACAGGGGGCACTAGGCTACACCTTC	CASSLQGALGYTF
NA	13	NA	TRBV19	TRBJ1-6	TGTGCCAGTAGTATAGCTGCGGGTTCACCCCTCCACTTT	CASSIAAGSPLHF
NA	14	NA	TRBV28	TRBJ1-5	TGTGCCAGCATCCTCCAGGGAACCAATCAGCCCCAGCATTTT	CASILQGTNQPQHF
TRBD2	17	NA	TRBV4-1	TRBJ2-1	TGCGCCAGCAGCCAAGTAGGCGGGGGAGGTTCCTACAATGAGCAGTTCTTC	CASSQVGGGGSYNEQFF
TRBD2	14	NA	TRBV5-1	TRBJ2-1	TGCGCCAGCAGCCCCCCCGGGACTAGCAATGAGCAGTTCTTC	CASSPPGTSNEQFF
NA	16	NA	TRBV3-1/TRBV3-2	TRBJ2-1	TGTGCCAGCAGCCAAGCCTGGACTCATTCCTACAATGAGCAGTTCTTC	CASSQAWTHSYNEQFF
TRBD1	15	NA	TRBV5-8	TRBJ2-7	TGTGCCAGCAGCTTTTCCGGGACAGTGACCTACGAGCAGTACTTC	CASSFSGTVTYEQYF
NA	14	NA	TRBV27	TRBJ2-5	TGTGCCAGCAGTTCCCAGGGTCTAGGAGAGACCCAGTACTTC	CASSSQGLGETQYF
NA	15	NA	TRBV27	TRBJ2-1	TGTGCCAGCAGTTTATTTGCGGGGGCCCGGGATGAGCAGTTCTTC	CASSLFAGARDEQFF
NA	11	once	TRBV30	TRBJ2-7	TGTGCCTGGAGTGGGCAGGGGATTGAGTACTTC	CAWSGQGIEYF
NA	14	NA	TRBV18	TRBJ1-1	TGTGCCAGCTCCACGGGGGTTGGCCGGATTGAAGCTTTCTTT	CASSTGVGRIEAFF
NA	14	NA	TRBV18	TRBJ2-3	TGTGCCAGCTCACCGGATACCAGGACAGATACGCAGTATTTT	CASSPDTRTDTQYF
NA	17	few	TRBV30	TRBJ1-6	TGTGCCTGGAGTGTACCATTCAGACTCGGCGGTAATTCACCCCTCCACTTT	CAWSVPFRLGGNSPLHF